This passage covers 22 T cell receptor beta chains from one sample sequenced in a study of blood T cells in healthy people across ages. A second PCR of 7 to 11 cycles used a sample-barcoded 5' primer and a J-beta primer mix. MiXCR, applied by TCRdb to the 5' RACE reads, yields one record per CDR3 protein. Found here are some 1.1 million distinct CDR3 sequences, 35% to 40% of them singletons; the top ten hold approximately 14%. What was sequenced was blood. The source of these receptors is a man aged 18 to 30 in good health.

The chain combines TRBV7-9 with TRBJ1-5; no clear D gene. From germline, CDR1 is SEHNR and CDR2 FQNEAQ (reference sequence). V lost 3 bases and J 9 bases, leaving 6 bases between the germline ends. This CDR3 has 11 amino acids. In DNA form, the CDR3 reads TGTGCCAGCAGCTTGAGGCTGCCCCAGCATTTT. Translating it yields CASSLRLPQHF.

This sequence joins TRBV6-5 and TRBJ2-7; TRBD1 matches at 7 bases. V lost 4 bases to trimming and J lost 0 bases; unmatched junction nucleotides: 6. In germline, CDR1 is MNHEY, CDR2 SVGAGI. The CDR3 has 15 amino acids. The CDR3: CASSSQAGGSYEQYF. In nucleotides, the CDR3 is TGTGCCAGCAGTTCCCAGGCAGGGGGCTCCTACGAGCAGTACTTC.

The CDR3 region is CASSSRTASYNEQFF. In DNA form, the CDR3 reads TGTGCCAGCAGTTCCCGGACTGCCTCCTACAATGAGCAGTTCTTC. This chain uses TRBV12-3 or TRBV12-4 with TRBJ2-1, with D possibly being TRBD2 (5 bases). V gave up 4 bases and J gave up 0 bases, with 10 bases separating them. CDR3 length: 15 amino acids.

This clonotype occurred many times. This chain links TRBV29-1 with TRBJ2-5; D is undetermined. Trimming shortened V by 8 bases and J by 1 base, and 11 bases separated the two germline ends. CDR1 and CDR2 from the germline V gene are SQVTM and ANQGSEA. The CDR3 covers 12 residues. CDR3 coding DNA: TGCAGCATGTACATGGCCCAAGAGACCCAGTACTTC. As protein: CSMYMAQETQYF.

The chain carries TRBV5-1 and TRBJ2-3; D may match TRBD1 or TRBD2 (5 bases each). V was cut by 7 bases and J by 2 bases, with 14 bases left in between. The germline V gene has CDR1 SGHRS and CDR2 YFSETQ. The CDR3 extends over 14 amino acids. CDR3 nucleotides: TGCGCCAGCCCCGGGACCCACCACACAGATACGCAGTATTTT. Amino acid sequence: CASPGTHHTDTQYF.

There are a few counts of this clonotype. This rearrangement joins TRBV7-8 to TRBJ1-5, with 12 bases identical to TRBD1. Germline V CDR1 and CDR2: SGHVS, FQNEAQ. With V trimmed by 5 bases and J by 3 bases, 11 bases remained unmatched. CDR3 size: 18 residues. The CDR3 DNA reads TGTGCCAGCAGCCGATTCTTATTGGGACAGGGGGCCAATCAGCCCCAGCATTTT. Its protein is CASSRFLLGQGANQPQHF. Looking up the rest from reference TRBV7-8 and TRBJ1-5 gives the full variable domain: GAGVSQSPRYKVAKRGQDVALRCDPISGHVSLFWYQQALGQGPEFLTYFQNEAQLDKSGLPSDRFFAERPEGSVSTLKIQRTQQEDSAVYLCASSRFLLGQGANQPQHFGDGTRLSIL.

Only a few counts were recorded for this clonotype. The J gene is TRBJ2-3, the V gene TRBV4-2; TRBD1 aligns across 8 bases. The CDR3 loop spans 17 amino acids. J gave up 6 bases and V 2 bases, and 13 bases lay outside the gene matches. CDR1 is LGHNA, CDR2 YNFKEQ, per germline. DNA for the CDR3: TGTGCCAGCAGCCAATTGGGGACAGGACAGCGGGTGGATACGCAGTATTTT. It codes for CASSQLGTGQRVDTQYF.

The rearrangement links TRBV20-1 to TRBJ1-2; D is ambiguous. The V gene's germline CDR1 is DFQATT and CDR2 SNEGSKA (reference sequence). Trimming shortened V by 3 bases and J by 7 bases, and 15 bases separated the two germline ends. The CDR3 is made up of 13 amino acids. The CDR3 region is CSASPGRTSGYTF. DNA of the CDR3: TGCAGTGCTAGTCCGGGCAGAACTAGTGGCTACACCTTC.

V usage is TRBV20-1 and J usage is TRBJ1-5; TRBD1 matches 8 bases. Germline V gene sequence: CDR1 DFQATT, CDR2 SNEGSKA (reference sequence). CDR3 length: 15 residues. Trimming cost V 1 base and J 2 bases; bases outside gene matches: 4. DNA for the CDR3: TGCAGTGCTAGAGTCCAGGGGGCAGGCAATCAGCCCCAGCATTTT. Protein: CSARVQGAGNQPQHF.

V usage is TRBV2 and J usage is TRBJ1-2, with TRBD1 matching 7 bases. Losses at the gene ends were 8 bases for V and 10 bases for J; bases not matched to a gene: 7. Germline V gene data show CDR1 as SNHLY and CDR2 as FYNNEI. This CDR3 is 11 amino acids long. DNA of the CDR3: TGTGCCAGCGGAGGGACAGTCAACTACACCTTC. It yields the protein CASGGTVNYTF.

The CDR3 reads CASSFIKWSDRSSYNSPLHF. The CDR3, as DNA: TGTGCCAGCAGCTTCATCAAGTGGAGTGACAGGAGCTCCTATAATTCACCCCTCCACTTT. V is TRBV7-9 and J is TRBJ1-6; maybe TRBD1 (6 bases). This CDR3 is built from 20 residues. V was cut by 3 bases and J by 0 bases, with 21 bases left in between. Germline V gene data show CDR1 as SEHNR and CDR2 as FQNEAQ (reference sequence).

The chain combines TRBV7-8 with TRBJ1-5; TRBD1 is a possible D gene (6 bases). The V gene lost 7 bases and the J gene lost 6 bases, with 28 bases spanning the gap. This CDR3 comprises 18 residues. Per germline, CDR1 SGHVS and CDR2 FQNEAQ. CDR3 protein: CASTTIDYWDNTGQPQHF. The CDR3, as DNA: TGTGCCAGCACTACCATTGACTACTGGGACAACACGGGTCAGCCCCAGCATTTT.

This clonotype showed up just a few times. Here the CDR3 DNA reads TGTGCCAGCAGGGCAGAAGATTTCAATCAGCCCCAGCATTTT. Amino acid sequence: CASRAEDFNQPQHF. J is TRBJ1-5 and V is TRBV2; D unresolved. Trimming pared 6 bases from V and 3 bases from J, leaving 12 bases between. CDR1 and CDR2 (germline): SNHLY, FYNNEI. The CDR3 consists of 14 residues.

As concerns this clonotype: Possible read error: a much larger clone is one base away. The gene calls are TRBV20-1 and TRBJ2-7; D is possibly TRBD2 (7 bases). The CDR3 contains 17 residues. V lost 0 bases and J lost 2, with 20 bases in between. The germline gives CDR1 DFQATT, CDR2 SNEGSKA (reference sequence). CDR3 loop: CSARDIRGGGPPYEQYF. CDR3 nucleotides: TGCAGTGCTAGAGATATACGGGGAGGGGGGCCTCCCTACGAGCAGTACTTC.

This clonotype has just a few counts. This may stem from a read error, because a much larger clone lies one nucleotide away. This chain joins TRBV9 and TRBJ2-3; TRBD1 matches 8 bases. The CDR3 is 14 amino acids. Per germline, CDR1 SGDLS and CDR2 YYNGEE. The CDR3 loop is CASSPRQGTDTRYF. The CDR3 nucleotides are TGTGCCAGCAGCCCCCGACAGGGGACAGATACGCGGTATTTT.

The V gene is TRBV5-1, the J gene TRBJ2-1; possible D gene TRBD2, 5 bases. The length of the CDR3 is 14 residues. Trimming took off 0 bases at V and 6 bases at J, with 10 bases between the two ends. The V gene's germline CDR1 is SGHRS and CDR2 YFSETQ. The CDR3 loop is CASSLVASLNEQFF. The DNA of the CDR3 is TGCGCCAGCAGCTTGGTGGCTAGCCTCAATGAGCAGTTCTTC.

This clonotype appeared once. V gene TRBV6-2 or TRBV6-3 combines with J gene TRBJ2-2; 7 bases match TRBD1. The CDR3 is 17 residues long. Trimming removed 6 bases from V and 5 bases from J; junction bases left unmatched: 15. CDR1 is MNHEY and CDR2 is SVGEGT in the germline V gene. The CDR3 nucleotides read TGTGCCAGCAGGCGGGCCTATCGGACAGGCCAGACCGGGGAGCTGTTTTTT. Amino acid sequence: CASRRAYRTGQTGELFF.

This clonotype was counted ten times or more. This chain links TRBV12-3 or TRBV12-4 with TRBJ2-7, with D perhaps matching TRBD1 or TRBD2 (5 bases each). The length of the CDR3 is 12 residues. V gave up 7 bases and J gave up 3 bases, with 10 bases separating them. CDR3 in DNA: TGTGCCAGCACTTCTGGGGGCTACGAGCAGTACTTC. Encoded protein: CASTSGGYEQYF.

The chain uses TRBV3-1 and TRBJ2-7; no reliable D call. CDR1 is LGHDT and CDR2 is YNNKEL in the germline V gene (reference sequence). The CDR3 length is 14 residues. V was cut by 1 base and J by 2 bases, with 9 bases left in between. The DNA of the CDR3 is TGTGCCAGCAGCCAAGCAGACACTCCCTACGAGCAGTACTTC. Amino acids: CASSQADTPYEQYF.

The J gene is TRBJ1-1, the V gene TRBV7-2; no reliable D call. CDR3 length: 13 residues. The ends were cut back, 4 bases at V and 4 bases at J, with 10 bases in the middle. Germline assignment: CDR1 SGHTA and CDR2 FQGNSA. CDR3 region: CASSSPLGTEAFF. CDR3 nucleotide sequence: TGTGCCAGCAGCTCCCCATTGGGCACTGAAGCTTTCTTT.

The chain links TRBV12-3 or TRBV12-4 to TRBJ2-5; 14 bases match TRBD2. Losses at the gene ends were 6 bases for V and 3 bases for J; bases not matched to a gene: 9. There are 17 residues in the CDR3. As DNA, the CDR3 is TGTGCCAGCAGGACCTTTCGGACTAGCGGGGGGAAAGAGACCCAGTACTTC. Its translation: CASRTFRTSGGKETQYF.

The chain uses TRBV2 and TRBJ2-6, with D hard to call. This CDR3 contains 16 residues. CDR1 SNHLY and CDR2 FYNNEI come from the germline V gene. V lost 2 bases, J lost 0 bases, and 8 bases lay in between. The CDR3 nucleotides are TGTGCCAGCAGTGAAACGGGCATCTCTGGGGCCAACGTCCTGACTTTC. Its protein is CASSETGISGANVLTF.